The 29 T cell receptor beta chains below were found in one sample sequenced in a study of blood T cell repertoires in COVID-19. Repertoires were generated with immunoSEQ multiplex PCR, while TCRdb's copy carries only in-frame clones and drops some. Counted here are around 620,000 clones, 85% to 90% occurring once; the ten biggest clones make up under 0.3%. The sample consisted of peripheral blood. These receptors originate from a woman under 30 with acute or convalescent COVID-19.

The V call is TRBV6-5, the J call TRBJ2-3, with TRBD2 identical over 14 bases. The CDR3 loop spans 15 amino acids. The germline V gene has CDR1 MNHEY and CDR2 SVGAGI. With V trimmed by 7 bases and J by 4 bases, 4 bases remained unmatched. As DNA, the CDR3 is TGTGCCAGCATCCCGGGACTAGCGGGGGCAGATACGCAGTATTTT. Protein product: CASIPGLAGADTQYF.

The chain's CDR3 is CASSLGTGFVTEAFF. CDR3 bases: TGTGCCAGCAGCTTGGGTACAGGGTTTGTCACTGAAGCTTTCTTT. This chain connects TRBV5-6 to TRBJ1-1; tentatively, D is TRBD1 (6 bases). The CDR3 has 15 amino acids. CDR1 is SGHDT, CDR2 YYEEEE, per germline. The V and J ends lost 0 bases and 4 bases respectively, with 13 bases between them.

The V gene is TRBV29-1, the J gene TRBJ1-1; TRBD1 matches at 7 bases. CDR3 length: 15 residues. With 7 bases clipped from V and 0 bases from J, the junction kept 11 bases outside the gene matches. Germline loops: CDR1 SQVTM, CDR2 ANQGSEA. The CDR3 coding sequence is TGCAGCGCCCGACCGAAGGGGACAGTGAACACTGAAGCTTTCTTT. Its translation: CSARPKGTVNTEAFF.

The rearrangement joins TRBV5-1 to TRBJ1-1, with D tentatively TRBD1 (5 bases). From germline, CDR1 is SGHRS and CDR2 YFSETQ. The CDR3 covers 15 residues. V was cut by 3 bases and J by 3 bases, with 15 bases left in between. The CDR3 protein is CASSSGGGLDTEAFF. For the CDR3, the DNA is TGCGCCAGCAGCTCCGGCGGGGGTTTGGACACTGAAGCTTTCTTT.

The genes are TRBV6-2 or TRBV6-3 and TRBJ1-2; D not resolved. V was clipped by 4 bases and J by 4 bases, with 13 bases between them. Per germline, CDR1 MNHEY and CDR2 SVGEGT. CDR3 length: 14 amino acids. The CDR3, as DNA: TGTGCCAGCAGTTTACCTGAGCTATTCTATGGCTACACCTTC. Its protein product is CASSLPELFYGYTF.

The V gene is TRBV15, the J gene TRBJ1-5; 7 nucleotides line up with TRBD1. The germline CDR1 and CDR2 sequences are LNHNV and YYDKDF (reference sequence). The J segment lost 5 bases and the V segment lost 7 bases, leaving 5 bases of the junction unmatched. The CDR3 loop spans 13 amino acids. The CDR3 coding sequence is TGTGCCACCACACAGGGGTTCGATCAGCCCCAGCATTTT. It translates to CATTQGFDQPQHF.

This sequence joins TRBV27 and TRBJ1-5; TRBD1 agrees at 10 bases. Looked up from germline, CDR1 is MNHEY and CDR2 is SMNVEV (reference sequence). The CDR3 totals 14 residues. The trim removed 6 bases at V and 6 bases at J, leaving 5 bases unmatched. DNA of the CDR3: TGTGCCAGCAGAAGGACAGGGGGTGTTCAGCCCCAGCATTTT. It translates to CASRRTGGVQPQHF.

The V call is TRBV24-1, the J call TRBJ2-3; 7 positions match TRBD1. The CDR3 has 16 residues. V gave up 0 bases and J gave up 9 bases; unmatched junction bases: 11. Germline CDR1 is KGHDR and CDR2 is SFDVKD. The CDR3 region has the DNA TGTGCCACCAGTGATTTGGAGGGGGCTAGTCAGAGGACGCAGTATTTT. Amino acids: CATSDLEGASQRTQYF.

The CDR3 nucleotides are TGTGCCATCAGTGAGTCGAGTCCCGATGGAGCCAAAAACATTCAGTACTTC. Translating it yields CAISESSPDGAKNIQYF. The chain joins TRBV10-3 to TRBJ2-4; D not resolved. Germline V lookup: CDR1 ENHRY, CDR2 SYGVKD. This CDR3 comprises 17 residues. The V end lost 0 bases, the J end lost 0 bases, and 12 bases lay between the germline ends.

The CDR3 protein is CASSLEGGRGNTIYF. For the CDR3, the DNA is TGCGCCAGCAGCTTGGAAGGGGGCAGAGGAAACACCATATATTTT. The V and J genes are TRBV5-1 and TRBJ1-3; 7 nucleotides agree with TRBD1. The CDR3 is 15 residues long. V was pared by 0 bases and J by 4 bases, with 4 bases of the junction left unmatched. In germline, CDR1 is SGHRS, CDR2 YFSETQ.

The CDR3 sequence: CASSKTGTRTDTQYF. The CDR3 DNA sequence: TGTGCCAGTAGTAAAACCGGGACTCGCACAGATACGCAGTATTTT. The J gene is TRBJ2-3, the V gene TRBV19, with a tentative D call TRBD2 (6 bases). There are 15 residues in the CDR3. V shed 4 bases and J shed 1 base, with 12 bases lying between them. Germline assignment: CDR1 LNHDA and CDR2 SQIVND (reference sequence).

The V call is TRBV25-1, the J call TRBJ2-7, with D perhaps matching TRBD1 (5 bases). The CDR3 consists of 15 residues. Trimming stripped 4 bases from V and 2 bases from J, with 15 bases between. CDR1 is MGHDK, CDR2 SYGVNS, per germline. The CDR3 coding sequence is TGTGCCAGCAGTGCCACCAGGGCCCTTACCTACGAGCAGTACTTC. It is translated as CASSATRALTYEQYF.

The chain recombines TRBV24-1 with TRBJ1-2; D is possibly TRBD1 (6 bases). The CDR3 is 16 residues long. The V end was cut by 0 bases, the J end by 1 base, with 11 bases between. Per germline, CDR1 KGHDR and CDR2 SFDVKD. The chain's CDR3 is CATSDLRQERNYGYTF. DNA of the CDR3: TGTGCCACCAGTGATTTGCGACAGGAACGTAACTATGGCTACACCTTC.

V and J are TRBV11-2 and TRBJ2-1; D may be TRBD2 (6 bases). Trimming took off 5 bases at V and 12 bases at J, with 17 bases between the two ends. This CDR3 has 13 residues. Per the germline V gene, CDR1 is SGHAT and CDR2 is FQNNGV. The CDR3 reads CASSGGLLRGQFF. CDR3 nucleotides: TGTGCCAGCAGCGGGGGACTCCTCCGGGGGCAGTTCTTC. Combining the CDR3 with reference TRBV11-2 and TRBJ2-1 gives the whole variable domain EAGVAQSPRYKIIEKRQSVAFWCNPISGHATLYWYQQILGQGPKLLIQFQNNGVVDDSQLPKDRFSAERLKGVDSTLKIQPAKLEDSAVYLCASSGGLLRGQFFGPGTRLTVL.

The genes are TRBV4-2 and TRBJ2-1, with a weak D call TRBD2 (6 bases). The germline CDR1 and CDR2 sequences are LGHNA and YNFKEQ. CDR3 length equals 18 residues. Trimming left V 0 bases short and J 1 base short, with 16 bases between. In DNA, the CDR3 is TGTGCCAGCAGCCAAGAAAGAACGGGGGTTCGGTCCTACAATGAGCAGTTCTTC. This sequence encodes CASSQERTGVRSYNEQFF.

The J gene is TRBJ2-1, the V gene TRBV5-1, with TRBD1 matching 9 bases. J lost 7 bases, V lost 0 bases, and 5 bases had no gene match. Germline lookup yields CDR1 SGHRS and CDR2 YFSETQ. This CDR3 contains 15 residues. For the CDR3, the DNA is TGCGCCAGCAGCTTGGCAGGACAGGGGCGGAATGAGCAGTTCTTC. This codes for CASSLAGQGRNEQFF. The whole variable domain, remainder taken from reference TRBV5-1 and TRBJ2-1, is KAGVTQTPRYLIKTRGQQVTLSCSPISGHRSVSWYQQTPGQGLQFLFEYFSETQRNKGNFPGRFSGRQFSNSRSEMNVSTLELGDSALYLCASSLAGQGRNEQFFGPGTRLTVL.

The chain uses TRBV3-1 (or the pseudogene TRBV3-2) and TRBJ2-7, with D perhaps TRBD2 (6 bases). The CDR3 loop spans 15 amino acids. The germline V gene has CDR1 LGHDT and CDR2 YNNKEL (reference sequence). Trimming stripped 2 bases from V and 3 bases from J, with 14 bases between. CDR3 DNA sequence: TGTGCCAGCAGCCAAATTCGCCAGGGACTCTACGAGCAGTACTTC. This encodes CASSQIRQGLYEQYF.

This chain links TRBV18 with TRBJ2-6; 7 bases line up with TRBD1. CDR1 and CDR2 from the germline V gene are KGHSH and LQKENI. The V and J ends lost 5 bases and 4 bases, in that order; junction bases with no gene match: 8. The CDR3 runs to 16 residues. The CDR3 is CASSSETGLGANVLTF. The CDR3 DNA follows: TGTGCCAGCTCATCGGAGACAGGGTTAGGGGCCAACGTCCTGACTTTC.

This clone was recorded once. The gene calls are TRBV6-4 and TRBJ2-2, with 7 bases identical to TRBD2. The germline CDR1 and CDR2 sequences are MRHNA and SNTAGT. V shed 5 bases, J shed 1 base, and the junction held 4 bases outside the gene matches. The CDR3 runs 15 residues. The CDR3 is CASSFVAGNTGELFF. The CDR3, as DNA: TGTGCCAGCAGTTTTGTAGCGGGGAACACCGGGGAGCTGTTTTTT.

The DNA for the CDR3 is TGTGCCAGTAGTATCTTCCCCAACACTGAAGCTTTCTTT. It specifies CASSIFPNTEAFF. V usage is TRBV19 and J usage is TRBJ1-1; D uncertain. Trimming stripped 3 bases from V and 2 bases from J, with 7 bases between. The V gene's germline CDR1 is LNHDA and CDR2 SQIVND (reference sequence). CDR3 length: 13 residues.

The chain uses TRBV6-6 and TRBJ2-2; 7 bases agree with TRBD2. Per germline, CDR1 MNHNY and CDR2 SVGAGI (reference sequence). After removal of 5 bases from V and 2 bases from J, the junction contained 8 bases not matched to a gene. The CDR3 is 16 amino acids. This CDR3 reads CASSPPGLPNTGELFF. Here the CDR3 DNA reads TGTGCCAGCAGTCCACCGGGACTACCAAACACCGGGGAGCTGTTTTTT.

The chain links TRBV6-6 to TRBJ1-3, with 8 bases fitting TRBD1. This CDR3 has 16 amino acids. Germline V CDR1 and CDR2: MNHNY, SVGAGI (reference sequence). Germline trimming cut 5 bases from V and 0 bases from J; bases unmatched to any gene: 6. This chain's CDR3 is CASSRQGTFSGNTIYF. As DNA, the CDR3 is TGTGCCAGCAGTCGACAGGGGACATTCTCTGGAAACACCATATATTTT.

This CDR3 reads CASSPWDIRAFF. CDR3 nucleotide sequence: TGTGCCAGCAGCCCCTGGGACATTAGAGCTTTCTTT. The V call is TRBV2, the J call TRBJ1-1; tentatively, D is TRBD1 (6 bases). This CDR3 has 12 amino acids. Germline lookup yields CDR1 SNHLY and CDR2 FYNNEI. V lost 6 bases and J lost 10, with 15 bases in between.

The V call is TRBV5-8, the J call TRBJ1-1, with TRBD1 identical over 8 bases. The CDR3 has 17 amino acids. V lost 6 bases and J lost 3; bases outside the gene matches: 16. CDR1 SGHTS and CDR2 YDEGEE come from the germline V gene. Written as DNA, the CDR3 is TGTGCCAGCACGACCGACAGGGGAAACCTGGCGGACACTGAAGCTTTCTTT. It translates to CASTTDRGNLADTEAFF.

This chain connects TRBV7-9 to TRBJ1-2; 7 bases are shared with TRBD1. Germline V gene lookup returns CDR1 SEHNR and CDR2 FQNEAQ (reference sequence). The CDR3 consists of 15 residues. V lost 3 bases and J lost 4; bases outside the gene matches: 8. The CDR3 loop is CASSFTGAGIYGYTF. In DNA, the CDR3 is TGTGCCAGCAGCTTTACAGGGGCGGGTATCTATGGCTACACCTTC.

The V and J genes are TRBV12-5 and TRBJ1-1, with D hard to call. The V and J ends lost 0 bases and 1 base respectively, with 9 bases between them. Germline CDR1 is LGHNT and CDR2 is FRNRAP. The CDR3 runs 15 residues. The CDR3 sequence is CASGLVKGGNTEAFF. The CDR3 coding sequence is TGTGCTAGTGGTTTGGTGAAAGGCGGGAACACTGAAGCTTTCTTT. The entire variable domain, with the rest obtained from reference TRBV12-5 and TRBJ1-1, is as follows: DARVTQTPRHKVTEMGQEVTMRCQPILGHNTVFWYRQTMMQGLELLAYFRNRAPLDDSGMPKDRFSAEMPDATLATLKIQPSEPRDSAVYFCASGLVKGGNTEAFFGQGTRLTVV.

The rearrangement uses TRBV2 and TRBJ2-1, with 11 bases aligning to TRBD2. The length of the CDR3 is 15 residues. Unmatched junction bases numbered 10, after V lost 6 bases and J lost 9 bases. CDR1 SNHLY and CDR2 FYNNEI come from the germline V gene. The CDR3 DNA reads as TGTGCCAGCAGCCCGACTAGCGGGGTTCCCCTTGAGCAGTTCTTC. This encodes CASSPTSGVPLEQFF.

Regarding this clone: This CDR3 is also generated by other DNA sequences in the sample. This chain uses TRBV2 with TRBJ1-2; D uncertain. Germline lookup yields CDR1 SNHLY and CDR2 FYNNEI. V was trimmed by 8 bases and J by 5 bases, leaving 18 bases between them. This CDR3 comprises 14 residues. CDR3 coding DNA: TGTGCCAGCGTTTTTTATCCAGAAAATTATGGCTACACCTTC. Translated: CASVFYPENYGYTF.

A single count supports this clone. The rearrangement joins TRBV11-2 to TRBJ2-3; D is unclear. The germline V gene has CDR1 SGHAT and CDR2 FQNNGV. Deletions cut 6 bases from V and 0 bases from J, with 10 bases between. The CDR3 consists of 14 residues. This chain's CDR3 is CASSFTPSTDTQYF. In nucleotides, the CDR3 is TGTGCCAGCAGTTTTACACCTAGCACAGATACGCAGTATTTT.